The 15 T cell receptor beta chains reported below all come from one sample, sequenced in a study of radiotherapy plus CTLA-4 blockade in lung cancer (dated by TCRdb to the late 2010s). Receptor amplification or capture employed the immunoSEQ multiplex PCR assay. TCRdb provides this immuneACCESS table in a form limited to in-frame rearrangements. Some clones are lacking; in checked studies, under half of them reflect an unresolved V gene, and why the rest are absent is not known. The sample records 90,000 to 100,000 clones, 88% of which are singletons. The top ten clonotypes cover 4% to 6% of the sample. Here the sequenced sample was peripheral blood, taken from a patient treated with radiotherapy plus ipilimumab. These receptors all stem from a human donor with non-small cell lung cancer that progressed on radiotherapy plus ipilimumab.

J is TRBJ1-2 and V is TRBV13; D remains ambiguous. The V end lost 5 bases, the J end lost 4 bases, and 14 bases lay between the germline ends. The CDR3 is made up of 14 amino acids. CDR1 is PRHDT and CDR2 is FYEKMQ in the germline V gene (reference sequence). The CDR3 nucleotides read TGTGCCAGCAGCAATGGAGGTTTGGGCTATGGCTACACCTTC. The encoded protein is CASSNGGLGYGYTF.

This rearrangement joins TRBV7-9 to TRBJ2-5; D call uncertain. CDR3 length equals 14 residues. The V end was cut by 5 bases, the J end by 5 bases, with 15 bases between. CDR1 is SEHNR and CDR2 is FQNEAQ in the germline V gene (reference sequence). CDR3: CASSLARPAETQYF. In nucleotides, the CDR3 is TGTGCCAGCAGCCTCGCCCGGCCAGCGGAGACCCAGTACTTC.

This clone was recorded only once. V is TRBV6-1 and J is TRBJ2-3; D unclear. Germline CDR1 reads MNHNS; CDR2 reads SASEGT. V shed 2 bases and J shed 5 bases, with 8 bases lying between them. This CDR3 has 13 amino acids. CDR3 loop: CASSENSLDTQYF. In nucleotides, the CDR3 is TGTGCCAGCAGTGAAAACAGCCTAGATACGCAGTATTTT.

The CDR3 DNA is TGTGCCAGCAGTCTCCGACAGGGGACTGAAGCTTTCTTT. This encodes CASSLRQGTEAFF. The gene calls are TRBV6-4 and TRBJ1-1; 8 bases align to TRBD1. The CDR3 is 13 amino acids. The V segment lost 5 bases and the J segment 5 bases; nucleotides outside the gene matches: 4. CDR1 is MRHNA and CDR2 is SNTAGT in the germline V gene.

This clone was counted only a few times. The V and J genes are TRBV6-1 and TRBJ2-1; D uncertain. CDR1 is MNHNS, CDR2 SASEGT, per germline. V dropped 2 bases and J dropped 2 bases, with 16 bases sitting between them. CDR3 size: 17 residues. The CDR3 reads CASSETVNNWAYNEQFF. CDR3 sequence (DNA): TGTGCCAGCAGTGAAACAGTGAACAACTGGGCCTACAATGAGCAGTTCTTC.

This chain joins TRBV6-1 and TRBJ2-1; D uncertain. Deletions cut 2 bases from V and 0 bases from J, with 8 bases between. Germline V lookup: CDR1 MNHNS, CDR2 SASEGT. CDR3 size: 15 residues. The CDR3 region is CASSEQAGSYNEQFF. Here the CDR3 DNA reads TGTGCCAGCAGTGAACAGGCTGGCTCCTACAATGAGCAGTTCTTC.

The J gene is TRBJ2-3, the V gene TRBV5-1; D remains unclear. The CDR3 contains 13 residues. The V end was cut by 3 bases, the J end by 6 bases, with 11 bases between. Germline V lookup: CDR1 SGHRS, CDR2 YFSETQ. The CDR3 nucleotides are TGCGCCAGCAGCTCATCCCGGCACGATACGCAGTATTTT. It is translated as CASSSSRHDTQYF.

The gene calls are TRBV19 and TRBJ1-5; possible D gene TRBD1, 5 bases. This CDR3 has 16 amino acids. With 7 bases removed from V and 0 bases from J, the gap between germline ends came to 16 bases. The germline gives CDR1 LNHDA, CDR2 SQIVND (reference sequence). CDR3 coding DNA: TGTGCCAGTACCACGGGCGGGGGTGATAGCAATCAGCCCCAGCATTTT. Residues: CASTTGGGDSNQPQHF.

V is TRBV23-1 and J is TRBJ1-2; 10 nucleotides agree with TRBD1. TRBV23-1 falls under the ORF class, with uncertain function. This CDR3 is built from 16 residues. J lost 7 bases, V lost 10 bases, and 18 bases had no gene match. In nucleotides, the CDR3 is TGCGCCAAACCAATCCGGGACAGGGGTGGGAAGCGTGGCTACACCTTC. Amino acid sequence: CAKPIRDRGGKRGYTF.

The chain links TRBV2 to TRBJ2-5, with D possibly matching TRBD1 (5 bases). The CDR3 runs to 13 residues. CDR1 SNHLY and CDR2 FYNNEI come from the germline V gene. The V end lost 6 bases, the J end lost 5 bases, and 13 bases lay between the germline ends. CDR3 sequence reads: CASRSQEWETQYF. In DNA form, the CDR3 reads TGTGCCAGCAGGTCACAGGAGTGGGAGACCCAGTACTTC.

This sequence joins TRBV5-6 and TRBJ2-5; the D is unclear. V lost 7 bases, J lost 5 bases, and 9 bases lay in between. CDR3 length: 11 residues. Germline-derived CDR1 and CDR2 are SGHDT and YYEEEE. CDR3 loop: CASALGETQYF. The CDR3 DNA is TGTGCCAGCGCCCTTGGGGAGACCCAGTACTTC.

The V call is TRBV7-3, the J call TRBJ2-3; D may be TRBD2 (6 bases). Germline CDR1 is SGHTA and CDR2 is FQGTGA. The length of the CDR3 is 15 residues. V was shortened by 4 bases and J by 2 bases, with 13 bases between the two germline ends. DNA of the CDR3: TGTGCCAGCAGCTCTGGGACTTCCTACACAGATACGCAGTATTTT. It specifies CASSSGTSYTDTQYF. Full variable domain (missing parts from reference TRBV7-3 and TRBJ2-3): GAGVSQTPSNKVTEKGKYVELRCDPISGHTALYWYRQSLGQGPEFLIYFQGTGAADDSGLPNDRFFAVRPEGSVSTLKIQRTERGDSAVYLCASSSGTSYTDTQYFGPGTRLTVL.

The genes are TRBV6-5 and TRBJ2-7; 7 positions match TRBD1. This CDR3 comprises 15 residues. Germline V gene data show CDR1 as MNHEY and CDR2 as SVGAGI. The J segment lost 0 bases and the V segment lost 4 bases, leaving 6 bases of the junction unmatched. Here the CDR3 reads CASSSGTDVSYEQYF. The CDR3 DNA follows: TGTGCCAGCAGTTCCGGGACAGATGTCTCCTACGAGCAGTACTTC.

V and J are TRBV29-1 and TRBJ1-2; D unresolved. The ends were cut back, 7 bases at V and 5 bases at J, with 17 bases in the middle. The CDR3 contains 13 residues. The germline V gene encodes CDR1 SQVTM and CDR2 ANQGSEA. CDR3 bases: TGCAGCGCCACTCCGAGGGATGGATATGGCTACACCTTC. Protein sequence: CSATPRDGYGYTF. The full variable domain, rest sourced from reference TRBV29-1 and TRBJ1-2, is SAVISQKPSRDICQRGTSLTIQCQVDSQVTMMFWYRQQPGQSLTLIATANQGSEATYESGFVIDKFPISRPNLTFSTLTVSNMSPEDSSIYLCSATPRDGYGYTFGSGTRLTVV.

V and J are TRBV6-1 and TRBJ2-5; tentative D call: TRBD2 (6 bases). CDR3 length: 15 residues. V lost 10 bases and J lost 9, with 27 bases in between. Germline-derived CDR1 and CDR2 are MNHNS and SASEGT. As DNA, the CDR3 is TGTGCCACCACGTCCTCGGGACTCTCCGGGGGAGCCCAGTACTTC. Amino acids: CATTSSGLSGGAQYF.